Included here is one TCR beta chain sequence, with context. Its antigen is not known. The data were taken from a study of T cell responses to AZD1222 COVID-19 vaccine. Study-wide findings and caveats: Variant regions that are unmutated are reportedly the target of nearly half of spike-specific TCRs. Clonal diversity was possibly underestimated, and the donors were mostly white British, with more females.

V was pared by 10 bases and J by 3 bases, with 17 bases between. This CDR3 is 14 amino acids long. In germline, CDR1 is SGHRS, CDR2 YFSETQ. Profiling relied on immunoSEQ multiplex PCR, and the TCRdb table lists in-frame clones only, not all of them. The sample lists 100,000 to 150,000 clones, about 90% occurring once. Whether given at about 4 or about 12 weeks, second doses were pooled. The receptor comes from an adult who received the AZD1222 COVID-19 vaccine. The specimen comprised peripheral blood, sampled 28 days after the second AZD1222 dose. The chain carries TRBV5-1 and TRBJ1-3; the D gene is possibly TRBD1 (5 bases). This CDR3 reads CASAPEGSGNTIYF. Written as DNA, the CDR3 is TGCGCCTCTGCCCCGGAGGGGAGTGGAAACACCATATATTTT.